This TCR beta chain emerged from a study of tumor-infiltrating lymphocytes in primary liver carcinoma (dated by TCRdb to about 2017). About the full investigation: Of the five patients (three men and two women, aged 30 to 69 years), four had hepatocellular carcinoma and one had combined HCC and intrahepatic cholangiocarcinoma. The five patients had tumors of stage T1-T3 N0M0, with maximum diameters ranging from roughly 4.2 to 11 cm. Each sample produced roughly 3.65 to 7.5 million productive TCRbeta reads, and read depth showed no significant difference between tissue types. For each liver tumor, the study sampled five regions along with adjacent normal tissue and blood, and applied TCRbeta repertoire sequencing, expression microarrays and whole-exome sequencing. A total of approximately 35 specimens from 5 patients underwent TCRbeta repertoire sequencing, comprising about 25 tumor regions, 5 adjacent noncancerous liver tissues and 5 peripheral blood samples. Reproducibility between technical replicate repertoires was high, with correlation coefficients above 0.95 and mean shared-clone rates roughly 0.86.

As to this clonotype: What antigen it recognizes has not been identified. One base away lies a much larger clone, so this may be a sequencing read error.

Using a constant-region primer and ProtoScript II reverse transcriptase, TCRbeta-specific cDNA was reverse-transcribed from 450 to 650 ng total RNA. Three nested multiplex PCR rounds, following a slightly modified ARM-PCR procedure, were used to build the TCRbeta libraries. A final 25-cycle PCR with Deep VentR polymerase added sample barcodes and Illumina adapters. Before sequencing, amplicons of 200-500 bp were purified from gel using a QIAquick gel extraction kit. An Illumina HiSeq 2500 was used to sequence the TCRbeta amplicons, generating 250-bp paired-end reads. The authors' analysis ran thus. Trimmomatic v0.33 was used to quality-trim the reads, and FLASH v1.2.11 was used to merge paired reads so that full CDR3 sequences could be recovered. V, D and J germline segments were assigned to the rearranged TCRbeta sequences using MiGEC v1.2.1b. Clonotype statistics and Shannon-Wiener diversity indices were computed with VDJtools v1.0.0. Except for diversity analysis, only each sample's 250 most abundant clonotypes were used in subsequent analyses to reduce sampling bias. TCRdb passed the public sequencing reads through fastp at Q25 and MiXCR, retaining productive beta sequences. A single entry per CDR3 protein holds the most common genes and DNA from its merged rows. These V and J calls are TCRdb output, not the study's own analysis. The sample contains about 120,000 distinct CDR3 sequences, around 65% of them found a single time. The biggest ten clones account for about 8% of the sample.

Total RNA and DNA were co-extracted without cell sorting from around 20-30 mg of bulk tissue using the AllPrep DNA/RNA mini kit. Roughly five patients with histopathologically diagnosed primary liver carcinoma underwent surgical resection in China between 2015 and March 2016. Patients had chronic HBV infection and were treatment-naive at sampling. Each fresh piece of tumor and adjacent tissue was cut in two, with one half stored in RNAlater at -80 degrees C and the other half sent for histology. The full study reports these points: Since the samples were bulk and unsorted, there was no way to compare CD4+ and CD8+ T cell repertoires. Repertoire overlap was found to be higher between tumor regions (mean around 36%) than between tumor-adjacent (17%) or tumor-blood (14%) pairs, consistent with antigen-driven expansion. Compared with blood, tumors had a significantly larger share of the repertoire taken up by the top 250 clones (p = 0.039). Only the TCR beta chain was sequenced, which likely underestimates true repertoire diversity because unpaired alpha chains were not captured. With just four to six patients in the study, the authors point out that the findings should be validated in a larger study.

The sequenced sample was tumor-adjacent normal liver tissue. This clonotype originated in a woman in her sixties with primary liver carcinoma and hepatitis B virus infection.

The CDR3 amino acid sequence is: CASSYSCGRAYNEQFF. The nucleotides read TGTGCCAGCAGTTACTCCTGCGGGAGGGCCTACAATGAGCAGTTCTTC. The chain links TRBV6-2 or TRBV6-3 with TRBJ2-1, and 9 junctional nucleotides match TRBD2. There are 16 amino acids in the CDR3, from cysteine to phenylalanine inclusive. Here the CDR3 DNA is all that survives: 48 bases in frame from base 1. The germline V end is reduced by 0 bases and the J end by 2 bases; junction bases left unmatched: 2. Sequences MNHEY (CDR1) and SVGEGT (CDR2) are obtained from the germline V gene.